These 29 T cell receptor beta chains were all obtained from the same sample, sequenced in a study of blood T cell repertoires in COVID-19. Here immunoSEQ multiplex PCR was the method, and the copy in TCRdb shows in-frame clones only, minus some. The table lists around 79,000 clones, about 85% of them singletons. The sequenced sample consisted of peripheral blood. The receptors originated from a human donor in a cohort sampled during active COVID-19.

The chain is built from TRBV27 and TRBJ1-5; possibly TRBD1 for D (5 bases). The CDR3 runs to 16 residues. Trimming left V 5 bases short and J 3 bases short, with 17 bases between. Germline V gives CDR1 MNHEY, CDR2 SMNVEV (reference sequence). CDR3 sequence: CASSPGDVGPNQPQHF. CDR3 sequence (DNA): TGTGCCAGCAGTCCGGGAGATGTGGGACCCAATCAGCCCCAGCATTTT.

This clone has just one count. The CDR3 nucleotides read TGTGCCAGCACCTCCGGACGGGGTCGATCACCCCTCCACTTT. It specifies CASTSGRGRSPLHF. The genes are TRBV6-5 and TRBJ1-6; no definite D call. V gave up 7 bases and J gave up 10 bases, with 17 bases separating them. This CDR3 comprises 14 residues. CDR1 and CDR2 from the germline V gene are MNHEY and SVGAGI.

The CDR3 sequence: CASWGLAEENEQFF. The CDR3 nucleotides are TGTGCCAGCTGGGGTCTAGCGGAGGAGAATGAGCAGTTCTTC. The chain links TRBV6-5 to TRBJ2-1; TRBD2 matches 7 bases. V lost 8 bases, J lost 7 bases, and 11 bases stayed unmatched. Germline lookup yields CDR1 MNHEY and CDR2 SVGAGI. CDR3 size: 14 residues.

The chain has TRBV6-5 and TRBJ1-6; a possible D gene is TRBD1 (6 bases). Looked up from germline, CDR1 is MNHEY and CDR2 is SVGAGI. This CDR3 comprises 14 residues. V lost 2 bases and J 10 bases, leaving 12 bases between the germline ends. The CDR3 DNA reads TGTGCCAGCAGTTACCGAGCAGGGGACTCACCCCTCCACTTT. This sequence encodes CASSYRAGDSPLHF.

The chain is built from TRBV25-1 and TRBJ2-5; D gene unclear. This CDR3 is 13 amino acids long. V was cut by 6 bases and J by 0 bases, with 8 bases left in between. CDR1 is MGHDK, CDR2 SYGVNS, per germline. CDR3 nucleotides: TGTGCCAGCAGAACGACACACCAAGAGACCCAGTACTTC. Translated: CASRTTHQETQYF.

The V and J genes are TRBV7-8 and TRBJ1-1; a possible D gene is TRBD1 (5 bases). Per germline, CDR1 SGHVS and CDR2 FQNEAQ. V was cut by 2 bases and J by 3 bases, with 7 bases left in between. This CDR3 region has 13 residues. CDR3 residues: CASSLSRDTEAFF. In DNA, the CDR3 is TGTGCCAGCAGCTTAAGCAGGGACACTGAAGCTTTCTTT.

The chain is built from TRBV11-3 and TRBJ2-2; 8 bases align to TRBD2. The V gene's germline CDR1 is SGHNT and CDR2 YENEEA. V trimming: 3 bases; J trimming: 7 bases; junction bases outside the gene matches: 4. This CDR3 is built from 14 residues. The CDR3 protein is CASSFHGRGGELFF. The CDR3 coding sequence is TGTGCCAGCAGCTTTCACGGGAGGGGCGGGGAGCTGTTTTTT.

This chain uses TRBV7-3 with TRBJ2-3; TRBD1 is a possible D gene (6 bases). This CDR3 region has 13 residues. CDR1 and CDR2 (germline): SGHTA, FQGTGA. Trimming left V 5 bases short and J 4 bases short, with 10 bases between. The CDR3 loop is CASSAQGPDTQYF. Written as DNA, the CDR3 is TGTGCCAGCAGCGCACAGGGTCCAGATACGCAGTATTTT.

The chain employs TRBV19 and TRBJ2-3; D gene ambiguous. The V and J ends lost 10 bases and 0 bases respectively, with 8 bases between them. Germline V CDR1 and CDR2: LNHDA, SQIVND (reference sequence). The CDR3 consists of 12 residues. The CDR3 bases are TGTGCCACCTCGGAGAGCACAGATACGCAGTATTTT. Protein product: CATSESTDTQYF. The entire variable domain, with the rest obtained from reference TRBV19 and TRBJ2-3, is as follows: DGGITQSPKYLFRKEGQNVTLSCEQNLNHDAMYWYRQDPGQGLRLIYYSQIVNDFQKGDIAEGYSVSREKKESFPLTVTSAQKNPTAFYLCATSESTDTQYFGPGTRLTVL.

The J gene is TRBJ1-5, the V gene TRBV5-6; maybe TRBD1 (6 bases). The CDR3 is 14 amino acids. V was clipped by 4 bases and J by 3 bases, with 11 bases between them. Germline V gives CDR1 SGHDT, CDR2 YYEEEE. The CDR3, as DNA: TGTGCCAGCAGCCAGGGGATGAACAATCAGCCCCAGCATTTT. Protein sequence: CASSQGMNNQPQHF.

DNA for the CDR3: TGTGCCATCAGTGCGGGCCTAGCGGGGGTCGGGACCCAGTACTTC. Protein product: CAISAGLAGVGTQYF. The chain recombines TRBV10-3 with TRBJ2-5, with 10 positions matching TRBD2. Losses at the gene ends were 4 bases for V and 7 bases for J; bases not matched to a gene: 9. The CDR3 is 15 amino acids. Germline loops: CDR1 ENHRY, CDR2 SYGVKD.

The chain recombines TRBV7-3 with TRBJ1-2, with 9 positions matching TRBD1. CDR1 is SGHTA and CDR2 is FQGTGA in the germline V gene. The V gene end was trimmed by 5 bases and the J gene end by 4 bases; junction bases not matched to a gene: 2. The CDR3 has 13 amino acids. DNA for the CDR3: TGTGCCAGCAGCCCGGGACAGGGCTATGGCTACACCTTC. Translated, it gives CASSPGQGYGYTF.

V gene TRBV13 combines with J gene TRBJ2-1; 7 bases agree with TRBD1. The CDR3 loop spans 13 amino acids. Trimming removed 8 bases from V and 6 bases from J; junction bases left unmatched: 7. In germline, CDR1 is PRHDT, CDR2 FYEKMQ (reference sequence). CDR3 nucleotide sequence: TGTGCCAGCCGCCAGGGACAGATCAATGAGCAGTTCTTC. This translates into CASRQGQINEQFF.

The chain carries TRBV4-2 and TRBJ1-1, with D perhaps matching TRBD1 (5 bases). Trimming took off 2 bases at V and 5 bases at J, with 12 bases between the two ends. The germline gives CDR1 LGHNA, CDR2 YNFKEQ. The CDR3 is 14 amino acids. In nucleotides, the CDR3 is TGTGCCAGCAGCCAAACAGGTCCCGCGACTGAAGCTTTCTTT. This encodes CASSQTGPATEAFF.

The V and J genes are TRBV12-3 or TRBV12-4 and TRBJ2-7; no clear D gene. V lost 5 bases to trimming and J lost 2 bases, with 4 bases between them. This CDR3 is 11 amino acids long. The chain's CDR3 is CASSATYEQYF. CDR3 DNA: TGTGCCAGCAGTGCTACCTACGAGCAGTACTTC.

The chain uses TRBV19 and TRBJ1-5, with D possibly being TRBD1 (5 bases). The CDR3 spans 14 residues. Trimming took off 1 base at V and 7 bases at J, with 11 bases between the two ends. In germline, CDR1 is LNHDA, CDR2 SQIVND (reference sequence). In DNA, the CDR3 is TGTGCCAGTAGTATAGTCCAGGGAAACCAGCCCCAGCATTTT. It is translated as CASSIVQGNQPQHF. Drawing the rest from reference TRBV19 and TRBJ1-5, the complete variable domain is DGGITQSPKYLFRKEGQNVTLSCEQNLNHDAMYWYRQDPGQGLRLIYYSQIVNDFQKGDIAEGYSVSREKKESFPLTVTSAQKNPTAFYLCASSIVQGNQPQHFGDGTRLSIL.

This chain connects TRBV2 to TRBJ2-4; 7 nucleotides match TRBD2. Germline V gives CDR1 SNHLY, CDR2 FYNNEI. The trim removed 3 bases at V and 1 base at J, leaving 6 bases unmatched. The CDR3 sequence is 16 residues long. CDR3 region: CASSEGSGAAKNIQYF. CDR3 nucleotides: TGTGCCAGCAGTGAGGGGAGCGGGGCGGCCAAAAACATTCAGTACTTC.

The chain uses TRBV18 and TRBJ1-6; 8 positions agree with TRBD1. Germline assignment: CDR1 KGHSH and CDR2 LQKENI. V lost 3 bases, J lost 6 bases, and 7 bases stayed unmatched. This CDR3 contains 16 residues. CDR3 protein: CASSPQQGAGNSPLHF. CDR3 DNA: TGTGCCAGCTCACCCCAGCAGGGGGCGGGTAATTCACCCCTCCACTTT.

The chain's CDR3 is CASSFEAGDQETQYF. As DNA, the CDR3 is TGCGCCAGCAGCTTTGAAGCGGGGGACCAAGAGACCCAGTACTTC. The chain employs TRBV5-1 and TRBJ2-5; 8 nucleotides align to TRBD2. Germline CDR1 is SGHRS and CDR2 is YFSETQ. With V trimmed by 2 bases and J by 0 bases, 3 bases remained unmatched. The CDR3 extends over 15 amino acids. Supplemented by reference TRBV5-1 and TRBJ2-5, the full variable domain reads KAGVTQTPRYLIKTRGQQVTLSCSPISGHRSVSWYQQTPGQGLQFLFEYFSETQRNKGNFPGRFSGRQFSNSRSEMNVSTLELGDSALYLCASSFEAGDQETQYFGPGTRLLVL.

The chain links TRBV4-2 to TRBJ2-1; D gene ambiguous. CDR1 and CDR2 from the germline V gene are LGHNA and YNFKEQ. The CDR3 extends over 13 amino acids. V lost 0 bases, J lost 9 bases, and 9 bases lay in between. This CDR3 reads CASSQDRSTEQFF. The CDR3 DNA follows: TGTGCCAGCAGCCAAGACCGGTCCACTGAGCAGTTCTTC.

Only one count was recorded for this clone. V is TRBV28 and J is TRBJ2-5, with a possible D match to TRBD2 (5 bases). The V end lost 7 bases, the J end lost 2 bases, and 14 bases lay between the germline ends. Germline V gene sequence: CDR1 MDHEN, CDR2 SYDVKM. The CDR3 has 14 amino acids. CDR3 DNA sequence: TGTGCCAGCACCGGGGTCGTTGCACAAGAGACCCAGTACTTC. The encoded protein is CASTGVVAQETQYF.

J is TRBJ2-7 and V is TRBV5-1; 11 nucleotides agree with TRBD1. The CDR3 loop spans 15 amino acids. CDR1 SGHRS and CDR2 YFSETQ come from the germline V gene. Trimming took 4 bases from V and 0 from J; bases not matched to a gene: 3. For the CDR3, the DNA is TGCGCCAGCAGCACGGGGACAGGGGGCTCCTACGAGCAGTACTTC. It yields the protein CASSTGTGGSYEQYF.

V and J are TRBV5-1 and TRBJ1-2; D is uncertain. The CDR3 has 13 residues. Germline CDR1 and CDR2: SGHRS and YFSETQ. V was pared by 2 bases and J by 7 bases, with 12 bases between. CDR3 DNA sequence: TGCGCCAGCAGCTTAAACATGGAGATTGGCTACACCTTC. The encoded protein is CASSLNMEIGYTF.

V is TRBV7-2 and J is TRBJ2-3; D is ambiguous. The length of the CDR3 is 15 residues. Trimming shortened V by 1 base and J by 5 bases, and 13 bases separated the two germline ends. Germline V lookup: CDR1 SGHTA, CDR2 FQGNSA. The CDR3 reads CASSLDGLGIDTQYF. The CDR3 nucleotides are TGTGCCAGCAGCTTAGACGGCCTAGGAATAGATACGCAGTATTTT.

CDR3 DNA sequence: TGTGCCAGCAGCCCGCGGGACTACACTAAACTGGGGTCGAACACCGGGGAGCTGTTTTTT. This gives the protein CASSPRDYTKLGSNTGELFF. The chain is built from TRBV11-3 and TRBJ2-2; 7 nucleotides align to TRBD2. Trimming cost V 5 bases and J 0 bases; bases outside gene matches: 18. The germline CDR1 and CDR2 sequences are SGHNT and YENEEA. This CDR3 has 20 amino acids.

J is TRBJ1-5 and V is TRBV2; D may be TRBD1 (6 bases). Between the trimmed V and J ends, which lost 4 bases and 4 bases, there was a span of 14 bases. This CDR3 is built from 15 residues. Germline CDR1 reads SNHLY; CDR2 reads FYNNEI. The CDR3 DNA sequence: TGTGCCAGCAGTGGGACAGTAGGGGGAAATCAGCCCCAGCATTTT. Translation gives CASSGTVGGNQPQHF.

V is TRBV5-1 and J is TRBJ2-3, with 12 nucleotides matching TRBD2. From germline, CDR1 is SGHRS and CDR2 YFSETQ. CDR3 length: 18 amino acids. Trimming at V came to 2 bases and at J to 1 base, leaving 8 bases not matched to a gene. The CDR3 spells CASSFLAGGRSGTDTQYF. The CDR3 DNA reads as TGCGCCAGCAGCTTTCTAGCGGGAGGGCGGTCTGGCACAGATACGCAGTATTTT.

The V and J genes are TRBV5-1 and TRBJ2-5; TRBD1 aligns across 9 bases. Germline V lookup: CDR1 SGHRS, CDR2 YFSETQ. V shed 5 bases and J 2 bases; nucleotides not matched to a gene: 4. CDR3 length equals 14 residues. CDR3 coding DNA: TGCGCCAGCAGTGGACAGGGGCTTCAAGAGACCCAGTACTTC. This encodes CASSGQGLQETQYF.

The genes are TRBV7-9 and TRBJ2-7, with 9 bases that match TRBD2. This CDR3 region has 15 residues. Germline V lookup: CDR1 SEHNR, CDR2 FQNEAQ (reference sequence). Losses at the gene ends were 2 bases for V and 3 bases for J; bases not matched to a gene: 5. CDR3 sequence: CASSLRAGGSYEQYF. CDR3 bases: TGTGCCAGCAGCTTAAGAGCGGGGGGTAGCTACGAGCAGTACTTC.